This T cell receptor (beta chain) comes out of a study of tumor-infiltrating lymphocytes in primary liver carcinoma. This clonotype has at least ten counts. Antigen: not known. With a constant-region primer, TCR beta cDNA was made from 500 ng of total RNA. Slightly modified ARM-PCR with three nested multiplex PCR rounds yielded TCR beta libraries. Rounds one and two of PCR, each of 10 cycles, were primed with TRBV1-TRBV30 forward primers and a C-beta reverse primer. MiXCR, run by TCRdb on the multiplex PCR reads, gives a single entry per CDR3 protein. This table holds 90,000 to 150,000 distinct CDR3 sequences, around 65% found once. The source material, about 19-30 mg of unsorted bulk tissue, was used to co-extract RNA and DNA. Cases comprised patients with primary liver carcinoma who received surgical resection. At sampling, these chronic HBV carriers had received no treatment. V lost 2 bases to trimming and J lost 7 bases; unmatched junction nucleotides: 12. This CDR3 region has 17 residues. Germline V lookup: CDR1 MNHNY, CDR2 SVGAGI (reference sequence).

Study outcomes and limitations: A significantly higher top-250-clone fraction was found in tumors than in blood (p = 0.039). Tumor region pairs showed greater overlap than either tumor-adjacent or tumor-blood pairs did.

The genes are TRBV6-6 and TRBJ2-3; 10 bases map to TRBD2. Sequencing was performed on tumor-adjacent normal liver tissue. This receptor was identified in a woman aged 55-69 years with primary liver carcinoma and hepatitis B virus infection. CDR3 sequence (DNA): TGTGCCAGCAGTTACCCTCCTAGCGGGAGAGCGCATAATACGCAGTATTTT. Protein product: CASSYPPSGRAHNTQYF.